This TCR beta chain was sequenced in a study of cytomegalovirus exposure and HLA in healthy donors (TCRdb year 2017). In the study overall: In an earlier analysis of under 750 of the donors, approximately 260 Gb of sequence data and 90 million to 120 million unique TCR beta sequences from about 179 million T cells were reported. Roughly 300 gigabases of sequencing data and roughly 90 million unique TCR sequences were included in an early release covering over 600 HLA-typed donors. Of the 398 genotyped donors, 65% to 90% were placed in the genetic ancestry cluster associated with self-reported Caucasian donors. The aim of the study was to test whether cataloging public T cell receptors could identify signatures of past pathogen exposure. The T cell repertoires of several hundred subjects were profiled by immunosequencing and related to cytomegalovirus serostatus. Along with the approximately 700-subject first cohort, a separate validation cohort of more than 90 different subjects was used. To predict cytomegalovirus infection status, the study brought together high-throughput TCR immunosequencing, statistical association of individual TCRs with disease status, and machine learning. To study patterns of TCR occurrence, a later analysis re-analyzed previously published TCR beta repertoires from around 700 donors and added high-resolution HLA genotyping. The later analysis used no new phenotypic data to find candidate immune exposures, relying instead on TCR beta sequences and their occurrence across donors. An earlier analysis of 587 of the donors used high-throughput TCR beta sequencing to judge whether each TCR beta V gene segment behaved as functional or pseudogenic. Donor age, sex, ethnicity and CMV serostatus were compiled together with the repertoire data. Genome-wide SNP genotypes for about 60% of the roughly 670 donors were used in a later genetic analysis, which treated that subset as a discovery cohort. Every repertoire in the discovery cohort had been generated on one and the same sequencing platform. Both class I and class II loci were covered by HLA typing, at four-digit resolution. The number of donors typed differed by locus, with roughly 620-640 for A, B, C, DRB1 and DQB1, 522 for DQA1, 600 to 610 for DPA1, and around 460 for DPB1. About five DR-DQ haplotypes were treated as single units for association and clustering because of strong linkage in the cohort. Among 300 to 500 genotyped donors of the cohort, an average of roughly 230,000 unique TCR beta nucleotide sequences was sequenced per donor, of which 15% to 20% were non-productive. Summary of the overall study and its limitations: CMV serostatus was the only immune exposure information available for the cohort. In a later analysis, most CMV-associated TCR beta chains were found to appear HLA-restricted, with HLA associations seemingly driven largely by CMV exposure. The 87-base-pair reads could not distinguish some IMGT-functional V segments, including TRBV6-2 and TRBV6-3, so those segments were excluded. Linkage disequilibrium might explain the correlated functional status among segregating V segments, but an unknown experimental factor could not be excluded. According to a later genetic analysis, donors in an Asian-associated ancestry cluster had fewer N-insertions in productive TCRs than the approximately 630-donor mean. According to a later analysis, parvovirus B19, influenza, CMV and Epstein-Barr virus appeared linked to several top co-occurrence clusters. A further reported finding was that TCR beta sequences accurately predicted the HLA-A and HLA-B alleles for most subjects in the first cohort. In a later analysis, HLA-associated TCR beta chains were found to be more clonally expanded and to have lower generation probabilities than equally common non-associated chains. In a later genetic analysis, a missense DCLRE1C variant was associated with V-gene and J-gene trimming of TCR beta chains, and the association was replicated in an independent cohort. While some public TCRs were present in many individuals, most TCR sequences turned up only very rarely across donors. The authors suggested that the approach could potentially be generalized to other disease states and immunological phenotypes. This cohort had only TCR beta chains sequenced, and the lack of alpha or paired-chain data limited which features could be detected. A cluster of highly shared sequence variants was judged likely to be a technical artifact of the sequencing pipeline. The classifier was reported to diagnose cytomegalovirus status with high specificity and sensitivity in both the original and validation cohorts. HLA typing was unavailable for some donors at each locus, so association tests used only the typed subset. A later analysis found that TCR association rates varied across HLA loci, with DRB1 alleles showing the most associated TCRs and HLA-C alleles the fewest. Presence/absence analyses assumed roughly uniform sequencing depth across donors, an assumption that may not hold. Broadly in line with IMGT annotations, most TCR beta V segments showed up in productive rearrangements about 87% or about 30% of the time in an earlier analysis of 450 to 600 of the donors. Because counts were too low, around 18 rarely observed V segments, including chromosome 9 orphons, were left out of the earlier analysis of several hundred of the donors. In vitro tests confirmed that a few of the cytomegalovirus-associated TCR beta chains recognize cytomegalovirus antigens. The study gave a list of 150 to 200 TCR beta chains associated with cytomegalovirus. Strong co-occurrence of HLA alleles, especially DR and DQ, made assigning TCR associations to individual alleles difficult. At a false discovery rate of 0.05, a later analysis linked 16,951 TCR beta sequences to specific HLA alleles.

Comments on this clone: Its antigen is unknown. No clone much larger than this one lies a single base away; base qualities are absent.

Based on the germline V gene, the CDR1 and CDR2 sequences are SGHTA and FQGTGA. Trimming removed 5 bases from V and 6 bases from J; the gene matches leave 2 bases unexplained. Taken from cysteine to phenylalanine, the CDR3 has 12 residues. Kept here is only the CDR3 DNA, which spans 36 bases and is read in frame from base 1. The cohort comprised 670 or so healthy bone marrow donors. At the time of sampling, every cohort member was nominally healthy, though immune exposures that went unrecorded were likely present. The donor was CMV seropositive and was included in the group of approximately 310 seropositive cohort members. A peripheral blood sample was collected from each donor, and TCR beta sequencing was performed on peripheral blood mononuclear cells. The Qiagen DNeasy Blood Extraction Kit was used to extract genomic DNA from the blood cell samples. Library creation used the immunoSEQ multiplex PCR assay. For the multiplex PCR, a mixture combining 60 forward primers for TCR Vbeta segments and 13 reverse primers for TCR Jbeta segments was used. A multiplex PCR assay on genomic DNA amplified the CDR3 region of rearranged TCR beta genes. The amplified TCR beta libraries were sequenced on the Illumina HiSeq System as 87-base-pair reads. From the authors' description of their analysis: A later analysis counted about 80 million unique TCR beta chains across the 640 or so repertoires, and some 11 million of these chains were shared by at least two donors. Raw reads were error-corrected and collapsed into unique sequences with a nearest-neighbor algorithm that merged closely related sequences to remove PCR and sequencing errors. To assign V, D and J gene segments, CDR3 sequences were aligned to IMGT reference sequences. Each retained sequence needed at least a six-nucleotide match to both a V gene segment and a J gene segment. Rearrangements were classified as productive when the CDR3 lacked stop codons and remained in frame with V and J, and all other rearrangements were classified as non-productive. Following IMGT convention, CDR3 was defined as the stretch from the second conserved V-encoded cysteine to the conserved J-encoded phenylalanine. The earlier analysis of about 530 of the donors excluded any sequence lacking an unambiguous match to a single V gene segment. In an earlier analysis of almost 600 of the donors, a V segment was called functional when productive rearrangements were above 56.7%, and segregating when the standard deviation between donors exceeded 5%. A statistical classification framework was built for diagnosing cytomegalovirus status from the catalog of TCR beta chain sequences. A later analysis assigned V and J genes by comparing TCR nucleotide sequences with IMGT/GENE-DB human TR gene sequences. In a later analysis, CDR3 sequences and most-parsimonious VDJ recombination scenarios were assigned using the TCRdist pipeline. In a later analysis, every TCR beta chain was defined by the combination of its CDR3 amino acid sequence and its V-gene family, and reads without a unique V-gene family were dropped. As a way to deal with suspected cross-contamination and a sequencing artifact, a later analysis dropped roughly 600 nucleotide sequences that were highly shared and had low generation probability. For each public chain, a later analysis derived a clonal expansion index from normalized ranks of inferred template counts within each repertoire. In a later analysis, generation probabilities were computed using a VDJ recombination model fitted to out-of-frame rearrangements, and the results were checked against IGoR. In a later analysis, hypergeometric tests were used to score TCR-TCR, TCR-HLA and TCR-CMV co-occurrence, with a repertoire-size bias correction applied to TCR pairs. False discovery rates were estimated in a later analysis by permuting HLA or CMV assignments 20 times. In a later analysis, co-occurring TCRs were grouped using DBSCAN, and TCRdist sequence similarity was added for clustering within HLA-allele-positive subsets. Co-occurrence clustering excluded repertoires with fewer than 30,000 or more than 120,000 public chains, plus five with anomalous nucleotide sharing. Not all clones reach the TCRdb copy of this immuneACCESS table, which keeps in-frame sequences only. Checked studies attribute under half of the gap to unresolved V genes and leave the rest unexplained. The V and J calls and clone size are taken from that table; D and trimming were inferred from the DNA. The sample yields approximately 210,000 clones; about four fifths were counted once. Nearly 0.4% of the sample comes from the top ten.

Here the chain combines TRBV7-3 and TRBJ1-1; 8 central nucleotides agree with TRBD1. Input material: PBMCs. The receptor was isolated from a male donor in good health and CMV-seropositive. Read as DNA, the sequence is TGTGCCAGCAGCGCGGACAGGGCTGAAGCTTTCTTT. Translated, it gives CASSADRAEAFF.